Given below is one T cell receptor beta chain in context. Its specificity is unknown. This entry is derived from a study of cytomegalovirus exposure and HLA in healthy donors. Regarding the study as a whole: Later analysis identified 15,000 to 20,000 TCR beta sequences associated with HLA alleles, using a false discovery rate threshold of 0.05.

The V end was cut by 1 base, the J end by 7 bases, with 13 bases between. The CDR3 contains 14 residues. Germline values: CDR1 SEHNR, CDR2 FQNEAQ (reference sequence). The PCR made use of 60 Vbeta and 13 Jbeta primers. Clones were sequenced by immunoSEQ multiplex PCR, and TCRdb holds only the in-frame ones, with some missing. The sample holds 100,000 to 150,000 clones, around 78% seen once. The chain recombines TRBV7-9 with TRBJ1-1, with D possibly matching TRBD1 (5 bases). The clonotype was recovered from a middle-aged woman in good health and CMV-seronegative. Sequencing was performed on PBMCs. The CDR3 loop reads CASSLVAGPDEAFF. The CDR3, as DNA: TGTGCCAGCAGCTTAGTTGCAGGGCCGGATGAAGCTTTCTTT.